The subject of this entry is one T cell receptor (beta chain). The antigen remains undetermined. The data stem from a study of cytomegalovirus exposure and HLA in healthy donors. Notes on the study in general: An apparent linkage of common viral pathogens to several of the most significant clusters emerged in a later analysis. Cytomegalovirus-associated TCR beta chains were listed, numbering 150 to 200.

Primers for the PCR totalled 60 Vbeta and 13 Jbeta. Sequencing used immunoSEQ multiplex PCR; TCRdb keeps in-frame clones, though not all of them. In the table there are more than 130,000 clones, 75% to 80% of which are singletons. The CDR3 is 13 residues long. V was pared by 3 bases and J by 2 bases, with 8 bases between. Germline CDR1 and CDR2: SGHTA and FQGNSA. This TCR was sampled from a man between 18 and 35 years old in good health and CMV-seronegative. Specimen: PBMCs. This chain links TRBV7-2 with TRBJ2-7, with a tentative D call TRBD1 (5 bases). The CDR3 nucleotides are TGTGCCAGCAGCTTGGTACAGGCCTACGAGCAGTACTTC. Its protein is CASSLVQAYEQYF.